The 9 T cell receptor beta chains below come from one sample, sequenced in a study of PD-1 blockade in classical Hodgkin lymphoma. Using immunoSEQ multiplex PCR, the repertoire was profiled, and TCRdb retains in-frame clones only, with some absent. The table shows 15,000 to 20,000 clones, with 70% to 75% occurring only once. As for time point: cycle 4 day 1 (C4D1), after around six weeks of nivolumab. All trial patients relapsed after autologous stem cell transplantation. Thawed PBMCs underwent magnetic negative selection to yield purified CD4+ T cells. Sequenced material: CD4+ T cells from blood, taken before the fourth cycle of nivolumab. These receptors all come from a human donor with classical Hodgkin lymphoma.

This clone was detected a few times. This chain uses TRBV5-1 with TRBJ1-2; D is ambiguous. Germline CDR1 and CDR2: SGHRS and YFSETQ. The CDR3 contains 15 residues. V gave up 4 bases and J gave up 10 bases, with 23 bases separating them. CDR3 residues: CASSALLRTAQDYTF. CDR3 in DNA: TGCGCCAGCAGCGCACTACTTAGGACGGCTCAGGACTACACCTTC.

This clone has more than one count but fewer than ten. The chain links TRBV2 to TRBJ2-7; 7 bases agree with TRBD2. Germline assignment: CDR1 SNHLY and CDR2 FYNNEI. V gave up 5 bases and J gave up 11 bases; unmatched junction bases: 6. The length of the CDR3 is 11 residues. In DNA form, the CDR3 reads TGTGCCAGCAGTTCCCTAGCGGAGGAGTACTTC. It yields the protein CASSSLAEEYF.

The chain links TRBV19 to TRBJ1-3, with D possibly TRBD1 on 5 matching bases. Trimming stripped 5 bases from V and 0 bases from J, with 14 bases between. CDR1 is LNHDA and CDR2 is SQIVND in the germline V gene (reference sequence). The CDR3 contains 16 residues. DNA of the CDR3: TGTGCCAGTAGTCCTCAGGGACGGAGCTCTGGAAACACCATATATTTT. Protein product: CASSPQGRSSGNTIYF.

This chain joins TRBV7-9 and TRBJ2-5; TRBD2 might be the D (5 bases). The CDR3 consists of 13 residues. Germline-derived CDR1 and CDR2 are SEHNR and FQNEAQ (reference sequence). Trimming took off 5 bases at V and 5 bases at J, with 12 bases between the two ends. The CDR3 reads CASSRAGVETQYF. CDR3 DNA sequence: TGTGCCAGCAGCCGGGCCGGGGTCGAGACCCAGTACTTC. The variable domain in full, completed from reference TRBV7-9 and TRBJ2-5, reads DTGVSQNPRHKITKRGQNVTFRCDPISEHNRLYWYRQTLGQGPEFLTYFQNEAQLEKSRLLSDRFSAERPKGSFSTLEIQRTEQGDSAMYLCASSRAGVETQYFGPGTRLLVL.

The V and J genes are TRBV7-2 and TRBJ2-1; D might be TRBD2 (6 bases). Germline CDR1 reads SGHTA; CDR2 reads FQGNSA. The CDR3 is 16 amino acids. V was clipped by 2 bases and J by 3 bases, with 14 bases between them. This chain's CDR3 is CASSLSGSGLYNEQFF. In DNA, the CDR3 is TGTGCCAGCAGCTTAAGCGGGTCAGGACTCTACAATGAGCAGTTCTTC.

V gene TRBV11-3 combines with J gene TRBJ1-1; tentative D call: TRBD1 (5 bases). Germline CDR1 and CDR2: SGHNT and YENEEA. This CDR3 spans 13 amino acids. Trimming removed 2 bases from V and 10 bases from J, with 14 bases in between. DNA of the CDR3: TGTGCCAGCAGCTTACGCCAGGGACTCTCAGCTTTCTTT. It encodes CASSLRQGLSAFF.

This clone was detected a few times. The chain has TRBV2 and TRBJ1-5; D is undetermined. The V and J ends lost 4 bases and 6 bases respectively, with 7 bases between them. Germline CDR1 SNHLY, CDR2 FYNNEI. This CDR3 comprises 12 residues. The CDR3 region is CASSGDRQPQHF. The CDR3, as DNA: TGTGCCAGCAGTGGCGACCGTCAGCCCCAGCATTTT. Full variable domain (rest looked up from reference TRBV2 and TRBJ1-5): EPEVTQTPSHQVTQMGQEVILRCVPISNHLYFYWYRQILGQKVEFLVSFYNNEISEKSEIFDDQFSVERPDGSNFTLKIRSTKLEDSAMYFCASSGDRQPQHFGDGTRLSIL.

This clone was seen only a few times. This sequence joins TRBV4-1 and TRBJ1-2; D possibly corresponds to TRBD1 (5 bases). The CDR3 contains 13 residues. CDR1 MGHRA and CDR2 YSYEKL come from the germline V gene. V lost 4 bases and J lost 2, with 8 bases in between. In DNA form, the CDR3 reads TGCGCCAGCAGCCTGGGACGGAACTATGGCTACACCTTC. Protein: CASSLGRNYGYTF.

The table lists this clone with a few counts. The rearrangement joins TRBV6-1 to TRBJ1-5; TRBD1 matches 7 bases. This CDR3 has 17 amino acids. Germline values: CDR1 MNHNS, CDR2 SASEGT. Trimming cost V 0 bases and J 0 bases; bases outside gene matches: 5. The CDR3 nucleotides read TGTGCCAGCAGTGAAGCGCCAGGGGGAGGTAGCAATCAGCCCCAGCATTTT. It encodes CASSEAPGGGSNQPQHF.